This entry lists 2 T cell receptor beta chains sequenced from one sample in a study of T cell responses to AZD1222 COVID-19 vaccine (dated by TCRdb to the early 2020s). The time point tag for this specimen amounts to: about 28 days (+/-7) after the second vaccine dose. Libraries were constructed by the immunoSEQ multiplex PCR assay. The table was pulled from immuneACCESS by TCRdb, which kept in-frame rearrangements only. Such tables lose some clones; where checked, under half of the loss comes from unresolved V genes, and the rest has no known cause. This sample gives about 140,000 clones in total; roughly nine tenths of them show up just once. The ten most abundant clones make up approximately 4% of the sample. Sequenced material: peripheral blood, taken 28 days after the second AZD1222 dose. The source is an adult who received the AZD1222 COVID-19 vaccine.

The V and J genes are TRBV11-2 and TRBJ2-7; D perhaps matches TRBD1 (6 bases). CDR3 length equals 17 residues. V shed 5 bases and J shed 0 bases, with 20 bases lying between them. Germline assignment: CDR1 SGHAT and CDR2 FQNNGV. Here the CDR3 reads CASSHMAGTRNSYEQYF. DNA of the CDR3: TGTGCCAGCAGCCACATGGCCGGGACACGAAACTCCTACGAGCAGTACTTC.

The J gene is TRBJ1-2, the V gene TRBV7-2; tentatively, D is TRBD1 (6 bases). The CDR3 sequence is 15 residues long. V gave up 4 bases and J gave up 5 bases, with 17 bases separating them. Germline V gives CDR1 SGHTA, CDR2 FQGNSA. The CDR3: CASSSQGHLWYGYTF. The CDR3 region has the DNA TGTGCCAGCAGCTCTCAGGGACACCTCTGGTATGGCTACACCTTC.